Listed here is a single T cell receptor beta chain. What it binds is unknown. All patients were mismatch repair deficient, assessed by either PCR or immunohistochemistry. TCRs were sequenced from a few patients responding to pembrolizumab. This sample stems from a study of PD-1 blockade in mismatch repair-deficient tumors. Background on the study: Patients had about 13 mismatch repair-deficient cancer types and were previously treated and progressing.

Study results and limitations: Tumor-resident clones, often absent from pretreatment blood, expanded after pembrolizumab and then contracted.

CDR3 length equals 15 residues. Germline lookup yields CDR1 GTSNPN and CDR2 SVGIG (reference sequence). V was shortened by 2 bases and J by 5 bases, with 18 bases between the two germline ends. Sequencing used immunoSEQ multiplex PCR; TCRdb keeps in-frame clones, though not all of them. The profile covers 11,000 to 15,000 clones, with 75% to 85% appearing a single time and under 2% taken by the ten largest. The sample in question was PBMCs, obtained less than 15 weeks after starting pembrolizumab. The receptor was isolated from an adult with mismatch repair-deficient cancer. This rearrangement joins TRBV30 to TRBJ1-1; D perhaps matches TRBD1 (6 bases). The CDR3 reads CAWSRAGAIGTEAFF. CDR3 DNA sequence: TGTGCCTGGAGTCGTGCAGGGGCGATTGGTACTGAAGCTTTCTTT.